This is a list of T cell receptor beta chains from one sample in a study of T cell responses to AZD1222 COVID-19 vaccine. Profiled with immunoSEQ multiplex PCR; TCRdb holds only in-frame clones, not every one. The table has under 50,000 clones, approximately 91% seen once. Sequences were derived from peripheral blood, sampled 28 days after the second AZD1222 dose. The receptors were gathered from an adult who received the AZD1222 COVID-19 vaccine. Both conserved end residues are part of each CDR3. The order of the fields is V gene, clone size, J gene, D gene, CDR3 protein, CDR3 DNA. A D gene is named only where the DNA matches it firmly. Size tells how often a clone was seen (once, few, many) or the class of an expanded clone, and some rows leave it out.

V: TRBV10-1; size: NA; J: TRBJ1-5; D: NA; CDR3: CASGRGVNNQPQHF; DNA: TGCGCCTCGGGCAGGGGCGTGAACAATCAGCCCCAGCATTTT
V: TRBV5-1; size: once; J: TRBJ1-4; D: TRBD1; CDR3: CASSLDRGFNEKLFF; DNA: TGCGCCAGCAGCTTGGACAGGGGGTTTAATGAAAAACTGTTTTTT
V: TRBV20-1; size: NA; J: TRBJ2-2; D: NA; CDR3: CSASGGNTGELFF; DNA: TGCAGTGCTAGTGGGGGGAACACCGGGGAGCTGTTTTTT
V: TRBV4-1; size: few; J: TRBJ2-7; D: NA; CDR3: CASSQGWGGSKSHEQYF; DNA: TGCGCCAGCAGCCAAGGATGGGGTGGAAGTAAATCCCACGAGCAGTACTTC
V: TRBV29-1; size: NA; J: TRBJ2-7; D: TRBD1; CDR3: CSVGTAYEQYF; DNA: TGCAGCGTAGGGACAGCCTACGAGCAGTACTTC
V: TRBV6-5; size: NA; J: TRBJ2-7; D: TRBD1; CDR3: CASSYGQGAREQYF; DNA: TGTGCCAGCAGTTACGGTCAGGGGGCGCGGGAGCAGTACTTC
V: TRBV19; size: NA; J: TRBJ2-5; D: NA; CDR3: CASSSGETQYF; DNA: TGTGCCAGTAGTTCGGGAGAGACCCAGTACTTC
V: TRBV18; size: NA; J: TRBJ2-5; D: NA; CDR3: CASSPPEVKTQYF; DNA: TGTGCCAGCTCACCACCGGAAGTAAAGACCCAGTACTTC
V: TRBV28; size: NA; J: TRBJ2-3; D: NA; CDR3: CASSFVDRTDQYF; DNA: TGTGCCAGCAGCTTTGTTGACAGGACGGACCAGTATTTT
V: TRBV5-5; size: NA; J: TRBJ2-2; D: NA; CDR3: CASSLGRTTRDTGELFF; DNA: TGTGCCAGCAGCTTGGGGCGGACCACTAGGGACACCGGGGAGCTGTTTTTT
V: TRBV28; size: NA; J: TRBJ1-1; D: NA; CDR3: CASSLWRAGSNTEAFF; DNA: TGTGCCAGCAGTTTATGGAGGGCAGGTTCGAACACTGAAGCTTTCTTT
V: TRBV11-2; size: NA; J: TRBJ2-7; D: NA; CDR3: CASSRGQAYEQYF; DNA: TGTGCCAGCAGCCGGGGACAAGCCTACGAGCAGTACTTC
V: TRBV21-1; size: NA; J: TRBJ2-3; D: NA; CDR3: CASSSRDAHCTDTQYF; DNA: TGTGCCAGCAGCTCTCGGGACGCCCACTGTACAGATACGCAGTATTTT
V: TRBV5-1; size: NA; J: TRBJ2-7; D: TRBD1; CDR3: CASSLEGQGIAYEQYF; DNA: TGCGCCAGCAGCTTGGAGGGACAGGGAATAGCCTACGAGCAGTACTTC
V: TRBV5-1; size: NA; J: TRBJ2-2; D: TRBD2; CDR3: CASSLAAGGGTGELFF; DNA: TGCGCCAGCAGCTTGGCTGCGGGAGGAGGAACCGGGGAGCTGTTTTTT
V: TRBV4-1; size: once; J: TRBJ1-4; D: NA; CDR3: CASSQEVADTNEKLFF; DNA: TGCGCCAGCAGCCAAGAGGTAGCGGACACCAATGAAAAACTGTTTTTT
V: TRBV14; size: NA; J: TRBJ1-2; D: TRBD1; CDR3: CASSQNSGTGRFGYTF; DNA: TGTGCCAGCAGCCAGAACTCCGGGACAGGGCGTTTTGGCTACACCTTC
V: TRBV6-5; size: NA; J: TRBJ2-1; D: NA; CDR3: CASSYGDRSSGEQFF; DNA: TGTGCCAGCAGTTACGGGGACCGATCCTCTGGTGAGCAGTTCTTC
V: TRBV2; size: NA; J: TRBJ1-5; D: NA; CDR3: CASSELGRQSNQPQHF; DNA: TGTGCCAGCAGTGAATTAGGTCGACAGAGCAATCAGCCCCAGCATTTT
V: TRBV28; size: few; J: TRBJ1-2; D: NA; CDR3: CASSSRGGINYGYTF; DNA: TGTGCCAGCAGTTCCCGGGGGGGAATCAACTATGGCTACACCTTC
V: TRBV7-3; size: NA; J: TRBJ1-3; D: NA; CDR3: CASSLTGPSGNTIYF; DNA: TGTGCCAGCAGCTTAACTGGCCCCTCTGGAAACACCATATATTTT
V: TRBV7-2; size: NA; J: TRBJ2-7; D: TRBD1; CDR3: CASSFTGDYEQYF; DNA: TGTGCCAGCAGCTTTACAGGGGACTACGAGCAGTACTTC
V: TRBV7-6; size: few; J: TRBJ1-6; D: TRBD1; CDR3: CASSRGQGLRFGSNSPLHF; DNA: TGTGCCAGCAGCCGAGGACAGGGGTTGCGTTTTGGGAGTAATTCACCCCTCCACTTT
V: TRBV11-2; size: NA; J: TRBJ2-7; D: NA; CDR3: CASSLWQGTPTYEQYF; DNA: TGTGCCAGCAGCTTATGGCAGGGGACCCCAACCTACGAGCAGTACTTC
V: TRBV7-6; size: few; J: TRBJ2-7; D: NA; CDR3: CASSLVRERSYEQYF; DNA: TGTGCCAGCAGCTTAGTGAGGGAACGCTCCTACGAGCAGTACTTC
V: TRBV10-3; size: NA; J: TRBJ1-3; D: NA; CDR3: CAIMEGGSGNTIYF; DNA: TGTGCCATCATGGAGGGAGGCTCTGGAAACACCATATATTTT